Below are 18 T cell receptor beta chains sequenced from a single sample in a study of siplizumab effects on memory and regulatory T cells. Profiling relied on immunoSEQ multiplex PCR, and the TCRdb table lists in-frame clones only, not all of them. The sample carries 9,500 to 15,000 clones, roughly half recorded once. The authors cocultured the mixed lymphocyte reaction cells at 37 degrees C for 6 days. No cognate antigen is known for these TCRs. Input material: CFSE-low (dividing) CD8+ T cells sorted from an allogeneic mixed lymphocyte reaction. The receptors originated from a human donor in good health; the cells came from an allogeneic mixed lymphocyte reaction. Some clones in this sample may be carry-over from other donors' samples.

The rearrangement joins TRBV29-1 to TRBJ1-1; D gene ambiguous. Per germline, CDR1 SQVTM and CDR2 ANQGSEA. V lost 4 bases and J 3 bases, leaving 15 bases between the germline ends. This CDR3 has 14 amino acids. The CDR3 spells CSVAPGHPYTEAFF. Written as DNA, the CDR3 is TGCAGCGTTGCCCCGGGCCACCCATACACTGAAGCTTTCTTT.

The chain links TRBV13 to TRBJ2-7, with D unclear. CDR1 PRHDT and CDR2 FYEKMQ come from the germline V gene (reference sequence). V was shortened by 3 bases and J by 1 base, with 10 bases between the two germline ends. This CDR3 has 14 amino acids. CDR3 DNA sequence: TGTGCCAGCAGCTTCAACATCGGTTCCTACGAGCAGTACTTC. It encodes CASSFNIGSYEQYF.

This clone was seen more than once but under ten times. The J gene is TRBJ2-5, the V gene TRBV30; D possibly corresponds to TRBD1 (5 bases). The CDR3 totals 13 residues. Per germline, CDR1 GTSNPN and CDR2 SVGIG (reference sequence). The germline V and J ends were trimmed by 2 bases and 5 bases, with 12 bases remaining between them. CDR3 sequence reads: CAWSTAGWETQYF. DNA of the CDR3: TGTGCCTGGAGTACGGCAGGGTGGGAGACCCAGTACTTC.

This chain joins TRBV9 and TRBJ2-1, with TRBD1 matching 7 bases. The CDR3 extends over 14 amino acids. V shed 4 bases, J shed 9 bases, and the junction held 10 bases outside the gene matches. Germline V gene data show CDR1 as SGDLS and CDR2 as YYNGEE. The CDR3 nucleotides read TGTGCCAGCAGCCCAGACAGGGATGGTAGTGAGCAGTTCTTC. Translating it yields CASSPDRDGSEQFF.

The gene calls are TRBV7-9 and TRBJ1-2, with TRBD1 identical over 7 bases. This CDR3 has 16 amino acids. V lost 5 bases, J lost 0 bases, and 9 bases stayed unmatched. Germline V gene data show CDR1 as SEHNR and CDR2 as FQNEAQ (reference sequence). This CDR3 is CASSVGTAEANYGYTF. CDR3 DNA sequence: TGTGCCAGCAGCGTCGGGACAGCAGAAGCTAACTATGGCTACACCTTC.

The genes are TRBV27 and TRBJ2-7, with a possible D match to TRBD2 (5 bases). V lost 1 base and J lost 6, with 16 bases in between. The CDR3 consists of 15 residues. Germline lookup yields CDR1 MNHEY and CDR2 SMNVEV (reference sequence). The CDR3 protein is CASSLYGLATSEQYF. The CDR3 DNA reads as TGTGCCAGCAGTTTATATGGCCTAGCCACGAGCGAGCAGTACTTC.

The CDR3 region has the DNA TGTGCCAGCAGCTTACAGGGACTAGCGGGGGGAAAGGGCTACAATGAGCAGTTCTTC. Its translation: CASSLQGLAGGKGYNEQFF. The chain joins TRBV11-1 to TRBJ2-1; 15 bases match TRBD2. The CDR3 consists of 19 residues. The V segment lost 2 bases and the J segment 3 bases; nucleotides outside the gene matches: 8. The germline gives CDR1 SGHAT, CDR2 FQDESV (reference sequence).

The rearrangement links TRBV27 to TRBJ2-7; the match to TRBD1 covers 8 bases. The V gene end was trimmed by 3 bases and the J gene end by 5 bases; junction bases not matched to a gene: 12. CDR1 and CDR2 (germline): MNHEY, SMNVEV (reference sequence). CDR3 length: 16 amino acids. The DNA of the CDR3 is TGTGCCAGCAGTTTGGGGCCCGGGACAGGAATCCACGAGCAGTACTTC. Amino acids: CASSLGPGTGIHEQYF.

This clone was counted only a few times. The CDR3 DNA reads TGTGCCAGTAGTGCACAGGGGGCGCACGGCTACACCTTC. Encoded protein: CASSAQGAHGYTF. V usage is TRBV19 and J usage is TRBJ1-2; 9 nucleotides align to TRBD1. With V trimmed by 5 bases and J by 8 bases, 6 bases remained unmatched. Germline CDR1 and CDR2: LNHDA and SQIVND (reference sequence). The CDR3 is 13 amino acids. Using reference TRBV19 and TRBJ1-2 for the parts outside the CDR3, the full variable domain is DGGITQSPKYLFRKEGQNVTLSCEQNLNHDAMYWYRQDPGQGLRLIYYSQIVNDFQKGDIAEGYSVSREKKESFPLTVTSAQKNPTAFYLCASSAQGAHGYTFGSGTRLTVV.

The chain uses TRBV4-1 and TRBJ1-2, with D perhaps TRBD1 (6 bases). Between the trimmed V and J ends, which lost 1 base and 4 bases, there was a span of 10 bases. The CDR3 consists of 14 residues. Germline V gives CDR1 MGHRA, CDR2 YSYEKL. In DNA form, the CDR3 reads TGCGCCAGCAGCCAAGGAAGGGGGGCCTATGGCTACACCTTC. Amino acids: CASSQGRGAYGYTF.

In its sample, this clone ranks as medium-sized (0.01 to 0.1%). The V gene is TRBV5-1, the J gene TRBJ1-6; a possible D gene is TRBD1 (5 bases). This CDR3 has 13 residues. CDR1 SGHRS and CDR2 YFSETQ come from the germline V gene. Trimming left V 6 bases short and J 4 bases short, with 8 bases between. The CDR3 DNA follows: TGCGCCAGCACACCAGGGTATAATTCACCCCTCCACTTT. Translation gives CASTPGYNSPLHF.

The chain joins TRBV29-1 to TRBJ2-3, with TRBD1 matching 9 bases. J lost 7 bases, V lost 4 bases, and 3 bases had no gene match. The germline gives CDR1 SQVTM, CDR2 ANQGSEA. The CDR3 has 12 residues. The CDR3 DNA follows: TGCAGCGTTGGGACAGGGGATTATACGCAGTATTTT. This gives the protein CSVGTGDYTQYF.

In this sample, this clone turned up a few times. This rearrangement joins TRBV28 to TRBJ2-4; TRBD1 matches 7 bases. The CDR3 has 20 amino acids. V lost 5 bases and J lost 3; bases outside the gene matches: 22. Germline CDR1 and CDR2: MDHEN and SYDVKM. The CDR3 region is CASSLILGQAAYKGKNIQYF. In nucleotides, the CDR3 is TGTGCCAGCAGTCTCATCCTCGGACAGGCAGCCTATAAAGGCAAAAACATTCAGTACTTC.

This clone occurred a few times. The V and J genes are TRBV7-9 and TRBJ2-7; D gene unclear. The ends were cut back, 4 bases at V and 6 bases at J, with 7 bases in the middle. This CDR3 region has 11 residues. Germline V gives CDR1 SEHNR, CDR2 FQNEAQ (reference sequence). Here the CDR3 reads CASSSRTEQYF. CDR3 coding DNA: TGTGCCAGCAGCTCCAGAACCGAGCAGTACTTC.

J is TRBJ2-7 and V is TRBV6-5; TRBD1 aligns across 8 bases. The J segment lost 0 bases and the V segment lost 6 bases, leaving 4 bases of the junction unmatched. In germline, CDR1 is MNHEY, CDR2 SVGAGI. The CDR3 consists of 14 residues. CDR3 DNA sequence: TGTGCCAGCAGCGGACAGGGTCTCTCCTACGAGCAGTACTTC. It specifies CASSGQGLSYEQYF.

This chain joins TRBV6-5 and TRBJ2-3; D is perhaps TRBD2 (5 bases). Germline-derived CDR1 and CDR2 are MNHEY and SVGAGI. The V end was cut by 0 bases, the J end by 2 bases, with 12 bases between. This CDR3 has 16 amino acids. This CDR3 is CASSYSHTGYTDTQYF. CDR3 in DNA: TGTGCCAGCAGTTACTCTCATACGGGGTACACAGATACGCAGTATTTT.

The V call is TRBV27, the J call TRBJ2-5; D gene uncertain. Germline V CDR1 and CDR2: MNHEY, SMNVEV (reference sequence). V lost 5 bases and J 0 bases, leaving 16 bases between the germline ends. The CDR3 totals 16 residues. CDR3 DNA: TGTGCCAGCAGTCCCCTCGGGTCCCTGTACCAAGAGACCCAGTACTTC. Translated, it gives CASSPLGSLYQETQYF.

The genes are TRBV7-9 and TRBJ2-1, with 12 bases aligning to TRBD2. V trimming: 8 bases; J trimming: 6 bases; junction bases outside the gene matches: 14. This CDR3 region has 17 residues. Germline values: CDR1 SEHNR, CDR2 FQNEAQ (reference sequence). CDR3 coding DNA: TGTGCCAGCCACAAGGAGGGGGGACTAGCGGGCCTCAATGAGCAGTTCTTC. The encoded protein is CASHKEGGLAGLNEQFF.